Included here is one TCR beta chain sequence, with context. This specimen comes from a study of control samples from healthy donors and cancer patients. Germline CDR1 reads WNHNN; CDR2 reads SYGVQD (reference sequence). CDR3 size: 13 residues. V shed 8 bases and J shed 9 bases, with 17 bases lying between them. The data were produced by immunoSEQ multiplex PCR, yet TCRdb's version contains in-frame clones alone and is incomplete. The sample records around 94,000 clones, approximately 95% being singletons. The V gene is TRBV10-1, the J gene TRBJ2-1; the D gene could be TRBD1 or TRBD2 (5 bases each). The origin of this receptor is a woman in her twenties or thirties in good health. Sequencing was performed on blood. CDR3 residues: CASGDGRQGEQFF. In DNA form, the CDR3 reads TGCGCCAGCGGGGACGGGCGACAAGGTGAGCAGTTCTTC.